This T cell receptor beta chain is drawn from a study of T cell responses to AZD1222 COVID-19 vaccine. TCRdb's table, derived via immunoSEQ multiplex PCR, lists solely in-frame clones and lacks some. The table shows 95,000 to 150,000 clones, with 91% occurring only once. The source is an adult in good health. Material: peripheral blood, obtained on day 0 of AZD1222 vaccination.

The CDR3 sequence is CASSYFAGEDAETQYF. The CDR3 DNA follows: TGTGCCAGCAGTTATTTTGCGGGAGAGGACGCAGAGACCCAGTACTTC. V and J are TRBV6-5 and TRBJ2-5; 7 bases agree with TRBD2. The CDR3 covers 16 residues. V lost 3 bases to trimming and J lost 4 bases; unmatched junction nucleotides: 11. The germline V gene encodes CDR1 MNHEY and CDR2 SVGAGI.